This TCR beta chain was retrieved from a study of somatic mutations in cytotoxic T cells in rheumatoid arthritis. The wider study: T-cell populations stained with V beta antibodies were in some cases flow-sorted at nearly 100% purity, including V beta1+ cells that were sequenced for TCRB. Study conclusions and caveats: Exceedance of 20% of CD8+ cells by the largest CD8+ clone occurred in about an eighth of the roughly 60 patients. Patients with rheumatoid arthritis did not differ significantly from age-matched healthy controls in CD8+ T-cell clonality.

Assay: immunoSEQ multiplex PCR; the TCRdb copy retains only in-frame clones and omits some. The table has several thousand clones, roughly 75% seen once; the top ten hold about 34%. As concerns this clone: As yet, its antigen is unknown.

Once isolated by positive magnetic bead selection, the CD4+ and CD8+ cells had their purity checked by flow cytometry. CDR3 size: 14 residues. CDR1 is SNHLY, CDR2 FYNNEI, per germline. The germline V and J ends were trimmed by 6 bases and 3 bases, with 11 bases remaining between them. The sequence came from a woman in her forties or fifties in good health. The sample taken for sequencing was CD8+ T cells sorted from blood. This rearrangement joins TRBV2 to TRBJ1-4; D not certain. In DNA form, the CDR3 reads TGTGCCAGCAGGGAGGTAGGGCCTAATGAAAAACTGTTTTTT. Protein product: CASREVGPNEKLFF. Based on the CDR3 plus reference TRBV2 and TRBJ1-4, the full variable domain is EPEVTQTPSHQVTQMGQEVILRCVPISNHLYFYWYRQILGQKVEFLVSFYNNEISEKSEIFDDQFSVERPDGSNFTLKIRSTKLEDSAMYFCASREVGPNEKLFFGSGTQLSVL.